This T cell receptor beta chain was sequenced for a study of shared clonotypes between healthy human individuals (dated by TCRdb to 2019 to 2021). In the study overall: The cohort included three men and a couple of women between 18 and 49 years of age. Blood TCR repertoires of roughly five healthy adults were deeply sequenced to estimate repertoire size and the extent of clonotype sharing between individuals. Different laboratories and diverse techniques were used to prepare libraries and sequence TCR repertoires, to increase sequencing depth and limit assay-specific biases. Leukapheresis yielded between about 0.94 and 9 billion PBMCs per donor.

The germline V gene (reference sequence) sets CDR1 to GTSNPN and CDR2 to SVGIG. Inclusive of the bounding cysteine and phenylalanine, the CDR3 is 13 residues long. Of all the DNA, just the CDR3 is kept, 39 bases in frame from base 1. Trimmed from V: 3 bases; trimmed from J: 6 bases; junction bases lacking a gene match: 5. What the research found in general, with its limitations: Sampling was restricted to blood, and TCR repertoires in tissues likely differ from the TCR repertoires found in blood. Pairwise subsampling indicated that sequencing depth was expected to affect the degree of clonotype sharing among donors. The small number of donors limited the genetic and exposure-history diversity represented.

TCR CDR3 regions were amplified from genomic DNA by multiplex PCR using the deep immunoSEQ assay. For each cell subset, the extracted genomic DNA was distributed evenly across all wells of several immunoSEQ 96-well plates, and each plate served as one replicate. Each replicate PCR for unsorted PBMC received roughly 290 ng genomic DNA, equal to approximately 30,000 T cell genomes. Unsorted PBMC genomic DNA was sequenced across ten immunoSEQ deep assay plates. The purified libraries were quantified using a Qubit 3.0 fluorometer, sized with a Bioanalyzer 2100, and then quantified again using the KAPA Library Quantification kit. Every immunoSEQ 96-well plate was sequenced on a dedicated single-read 150-cycle Illumina NextSeq 550 flow cell. As for the original processing: The immunoSEQ output contained only junctional sequences without quality scores, so filtering could not match that applied to full-length reads. To assign V/J genes and CDR3, sequences were annotated using PyIR, a Python wrapper for IgBLAST v1.9, with IMGT germline references. Reads were filtered out if the reads had weak V/J assignments (E-value above 1e-6), no CDR3, stop codons, out-of-frame junctions, or ambiguous translated residues. V3J clonotypes were defined as sequences sharing the same inferred V gene, J gene, and CDR3 amino acid sequence. Percentage overlap between repertoires was calculated by dividing the number of shared unique clonotypes by the size of the smaller repertoire. Three approaches were used to assess repertoire richness: RTK rarefaction, the Chao1 estimator, and Recon v2.1 estimates of unobserved clonotypes. Sourced from immuneACCESS, this table was stored by TCRdb with only in-frame sequences that have V and J called. A share of the clones is absent; for the studies checked, an unresolved V gene accounts for under half, and the remainder has no known explanation. V and J calls and clone size follow that table, whereas D and trimming were derived from the DNA. Present in this sample are about 490,000 clones, around 80% of which were seen just once. The ten top clones hold about an eighth of the sample.

Note on this clone: No cognate antigen has been identified for it. The input lacks base qualities; no much larger clone sits a single base away.

Healthy HIV-negative adults with no recently reported acute infections or vaccinations were included as donors. Every donor was a Caucasian adult residing in Nashville, Tennessee, USA. For unsorted samples, some 90 million PBMCs were counted and genomic DNA was extracted with the QIAamp DNA Blood Mini kit. After blood collection by leukapheresis, PBMCs were isolated using Ficoll-Histopaque density gradient centrifugation and then cryopreserved in the vapor phase of liquid nitrogen. The sequence joins TRBV30 to TRBJ2-1, with 7 bases in between that match TRBD2. The sequenced sample consisted of PBMCs. The TCR was taken from a middle-aged woman in good health. Some clones in this sample may be carry-over from other donors' samples. The nucleotide sequence is given as TGTGCCTGGAGCGACGGACTAGTCAATGAGCAGTTCTTC. Its product reads: CAWSDGLVNEQFF.